This T cell receptor beta chain is from a study of T cells in Graves' hyperthyroidism and ophthalmopathy. Broader study findings: The majority of expanded thyroid clonotypes above 0.001 also appeared in blood.

Trimming took 6 bases from V and 3 from J, leaving 16 bases between them. This CDR3 region has 15 residues. Germline V gives CDR1 MDHEN, CDR2 SYDVKM. Turning to this clonotype: Antigen: not known.

Amplified TCR beta CDR3 regions came from RNA transcripts. First-round RT-PCR targeting the TCR CDR3 was performed with the HTBI primer set. MiXCR, applied by TCRdb to the multiplex PCR reads, yields one record per CDR3 protein. This sample has around 300,000 distinct CDR3 sequences, with approximately 12% found just once. The diagnostic basis comprised clinical symptoms, serum thyroxine and TRAb, thyroid ultrasound and orbital computed tomography. The chain uses TRBV28 and TRBJ2-3; D could derive from TRBD1 or TRBD2 (7 bases each). The sequence was collected from a woman aged 25-40 years with Graves' hyperthyroidism that later progressed to Graves' ophthalmopathy. The sequenced sample consisted of blood. The CDR3 sequence: CASRDHQGGTDTQYF. CDR3 DNA: TGTGCCAGCAGGGACCACCAGGGGGGGACAGATACGCAGTATTTT.